One and the same sample provided the 13 T cell receptor beta chains below, sequenced in a study of T cells expressing NK-cell markers. TCRdb reprocessed the 5' RACE reads, with one entry per CDR3 protein and no DNA. Across about 460,000 distinct CDR3 sequences, the top ten clones capture over 1.3% of the sample. Sequencing was performed on blood T cells: a sorted CD56 or NKG2C T cell subset, CD4+ or CD8+ T cells, or bulk PBMC T cells (not recorded which). These receptors all stem from a woman in her 50s in good health.

This chain uses TRBV6-5 with TRBJ2-1. The length of the CDR3 is 14 residues. Germline V gene lookup returns CDR1 MNHEY and CDR2 SVGAGI. This CDR3 reads CASSYYGFYNEQFF.

The rearrangement joins TRBV5-1 to TRBJ2-1; TCRdb names TRBD1, which stays unverified in the absence of DNA. The CDR3 length is 18 residues. Germline V gene sequence: CDR1 SGHRS, CDR2 YFSETQ. CDR3 amino acids: CASSVTGALSSAYNEQFF.

The chain combines TRBV7-2 with TRBJ2-5; without DNA, the TCRdb call of TRBD1 cannot be checked. The CDR3 spans 15 residues. Germline loops: CDR1 SGHTA, CDR2 FQGNSA. CDR3 in amino acids: CASSQWDRDTETQYF.

The chain uses TRBV9 and TRBJ2-7; the D call from TCRdb, TRBD2, cannot be confirmed without DNA. Germline values: CDR1 SGDLS, CDR2 YYNGEE. CDR3 length equals 15 residues. The CDR3 spells CASSVGGGPTYEQYF.

The V call is TRBV6-2 or TRBV6-3, the J call TRBJ2-1. The CDR3 has 11 residues. Germline CDR1 reads MNHEY; CDR2 reads SVGEGT. The CDR3 sequence: CASSPKNEQFF.

The V gene is TRBV6-5, the J gene TRBJ2-2; TCRdb's D call of TRBD1 is untestable without DNA. The V gene's germline CDR1 is MNHEY and CDR2 SVGAGI. The CDR3 has 13 amino acids. The chain's CDR3 is CASRDRGLGELFF.

The V call is TRBV7-2, the J call TRBJ2-7; absent DNA, TCRdb's TRBD2 call cannot be checked. Germline assignment: CDR1 SGHTA and CDR2 FQGNSA. This CDR3 is 16 amino acids long. CDR3 protein: CASSPEGASANYEQYF.

The genes are TRBV6-5 and TRBJ2-5; the D gene TCRdb calls, TRBD2, cannot be checked with no DNA. Germline V lookup: CDR1 MNHEY, CDR2 SVGAGI. CDR3 length: 16 residues. CDR3 sequence reads: CASSLLAGGLGETQYF.

This rearrangement joins TRBV28 to TRBJ2-3; TCRdb picks TRBD2, but there is no DNA to check that call. Germline V gene data show CDR1 as MDHEN and CDR2 as SYDVKM. The CDR3 loop spans 14 amino acids. CDR3 amino acids: CASSPAGAEDTQYF.

This sequence joins TRBV19 and TRBJ1-4; the TRBD1 assignment by TCRdb is unverifiable without DNA. This CDR3 region has 13 residues. Germline CDR1 and CDR2: LNHDA and SQIVND (reference sequence). The chain's CDR3 is CASSTPQREKLFF.

This chain uses TRBV12-3 or TRBV12-4 with TRBJ2-6; there is no DNA to check the TCRdb D call of TRBD1. The CDR3 extends over 16 amino acids. CDR3 in amino acids: CASGLAGDGWANVLTF.

The CDR3 sequence is CAWTVTSLAQETQYF. This chain connects TRBV30 to TRBJ2-5. Germline V gene data show CDR1 as GTSNPN and CDR2 as SVGIG (reference sequence). The CDR3 is 15 amino acids.

The chain employs TRBV20-1 and TRBJ2-3; without DNA, the TCRdb call of TRBD2 cannot be checked. This CDR3 contains 15 residues. Germline loops: CDR1 DFQATT, CDR2 SNEGSKA (reference sequence). The CDR3 spells CSASSPGLAGDTQYF.